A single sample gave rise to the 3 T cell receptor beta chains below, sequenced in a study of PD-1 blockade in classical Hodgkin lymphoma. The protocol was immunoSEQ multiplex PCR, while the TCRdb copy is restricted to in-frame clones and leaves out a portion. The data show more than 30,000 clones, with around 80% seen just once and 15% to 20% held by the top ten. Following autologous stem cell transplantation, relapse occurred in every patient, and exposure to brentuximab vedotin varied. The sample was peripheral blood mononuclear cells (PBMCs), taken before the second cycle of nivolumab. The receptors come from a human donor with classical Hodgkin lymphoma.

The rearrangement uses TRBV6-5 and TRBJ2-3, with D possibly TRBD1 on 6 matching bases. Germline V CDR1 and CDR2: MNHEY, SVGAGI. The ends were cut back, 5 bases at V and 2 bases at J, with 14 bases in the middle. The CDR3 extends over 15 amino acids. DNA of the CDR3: TGTGCCAGCAGTCGGCCGGGACATAACACAGATACGCAGTATTTT. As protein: CASSRPGHNTDTQYF.

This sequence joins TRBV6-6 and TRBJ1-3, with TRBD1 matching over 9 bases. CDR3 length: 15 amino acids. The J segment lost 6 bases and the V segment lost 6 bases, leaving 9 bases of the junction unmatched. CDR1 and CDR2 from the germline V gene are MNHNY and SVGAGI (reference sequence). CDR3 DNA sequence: TGTGCCAGCAGCCGGGGACAGGGCGGCGAAAACACCATATATTTT. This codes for CASSRGQGGENTIYF.

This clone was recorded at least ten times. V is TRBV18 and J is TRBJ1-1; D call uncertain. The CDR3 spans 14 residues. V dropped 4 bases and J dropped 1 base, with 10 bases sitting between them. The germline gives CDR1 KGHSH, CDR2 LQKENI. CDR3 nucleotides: TGTGCCAGCTCACTTTCGGTACAGAACACTGAAGCTTTCTTT. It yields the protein CASSLSVQNTEAFF.